Reported below is one TCR beta chain. 60 Vbeta and 13 Jbeta primers were used in PCR. The method was immunoSEQ multiplex PCR; TCRdb's version includes in-frame clones alone and lacks a portion of them. The table includes 100,000 or so clones, approximately 65% detected once. V trimming: 1 base; J trimming: 4 bases; junction bases outside the gene matches: 3. Germline V gene sequence: CDR1 SGHAT, CDR2 FQNNGV. The CDR3 length is 15 residues. The sample originates from a study of cytomegalovirus exposure and HLA in healthy donors. This receptor was obtained from a woman younger than 45 in good health and CMV-seropositive. The material sequenced was PBMCs. The chain is built from TRBV11-2 and TRBJ2-2, with 7 bases aligning to TRBD2. The CDR3 loop reads CASSLGGRGTGELFF. The CDR3 coding sequence is TGTGCCAGCAGCTTAGGAGGGAGGGGCACCGGGGAGCTGTTTTTT.